This T cell receptor (beta chain) came from a study of post-analysis software for immune sequencing data. Study overall: Relapsing-remitting, secondary progressive and progressive-relapsing courses of multiple sclerosis were included.

Unique molecular identifiers featured in each of the TCR beta cDNA libraries. Each CDR3 protein gets one entry after TCRdb re-called the PCR reads with MiXCR. The sample records 550,000 to 700,000 distinct CDR3 sequences, about 44% being singletons. This CDR3 is built from 15 residues. Germline V gives CDR1 DFQATT, CDR2 SNEGSKA (reference sequence). Trimming left V 5 bases short and J 0 bases short, with 16 bases between. Overall study findings and caveats: Significantly lower normalized Chao1 diversity was seen in multiple sclerosis patients than in controls. The five TRBV segments detected at higher frequency in patients than in controls included TRBV5-6, TRBV5-1 and TRBV20-1.

A few counts support this clonotype. What it recognizes is unknown. This sequence originates from a girl aged 10-17 years with multiple sclerosis. The sample consisted of blood. The chain employs TRBV20-1 and TRBJ1-1, with D unresolved. The CDR3 here is CSAFHPGRMNTEAFF. CDR3 in DNA: TGCAGTGCTTTCCATCCGGGGAGGATGAACACTGAAGCTTTCTTT.